This T cell receptor beta chain was obtained from a study of metastatic and nonmetastatic thyroid tumors. The CDR3 is 12 amino acids. Trimming left V 1 base short and J 5 bases short, with 6 bases between. Germline V gives CDR1 MNHEY, CDR2 SMNVEV (reference sequence). All patients reached thyroid surgery having received no treatment beforehand. Using MiXCR, TCRdb reanalyzed the PCR reads. This table has about 30,000 clones, around 25% appearing once. Study results and caveats: Benign nodules were reported to have significantly lower TCR beta diversity than malignant thyroid tumors, in blood and tumor.

This clone is deemed medium-sized. Antigen unknown. The sequence derives from a female donor with papillary thyroid cancer or a benign thyroid nodule (not recorded which). Some clones in this sample may be carry-over from other donors' samples. Sample: blood. This chain joins TRBV27 and TRBJ2-7; D is unresolved. This chain's CDR3 is CASSLLGHEQYF. CDR3 nucleotide sequence: TGTGCCAGCAGTTTATTGGGCCACGAGCAGTACTTC.